Each of the 19 T cell receptor beta chains below was sequenced from the same sample in a study of blood T cell repertoires in COVID-19. The table came from immunoSEQ multiplex PCR; TCRdb's copy has only in-frame clones and leaves some out. Of 200,000 to 300,000 clones listed, 75% to 90% are singletons. The sequenced sample was peripheral blood. The source of these receptors is a man in his sixties who had recovered from COVID-19.

The J gene is TRBJ1-4, the V gene TRBV19, with TRBD1 matching over 7 bases. Germline V gives CDR1 LNHDA, CDR2 SQIVND (reference sequence). V was clipped by 0 bases and J by 10 bases; unmatched bases: 11. The CDR3 is made up of 16 amino acids. The CDR3 coding sequence is TGTGCCAGTAGTATAGATCGAGGGGGACAGCGAGGAAAACTGTTTTTT. It is translated as CASSIDRGGQRGKLFF.

The genes are TRBV2 and TRBJ2-1, with 8 nucleotides matching TRBD1. The V gene's germline CDR1 is SNHLY and CDR2 FYNNEI. V dropped 6 bases and J dropped 12; count of bases not matched to a gene: 7. The CDR3 spans 12 residues. CDR3 in amino acids: CASSADRGGQFF. Here the CDR3 DNA reads TGTGCCAGCAGCGCAGACAGGGGCGGGCAGTTCTTC.

V gene TRBV24-1 combines with J gene TRBJ2-3; TRBD2 agrees at 14 bases. This CDR3 is built from 18 residues. J was trimmed by 1 base and V by 4 bases; bases with no gene match: 6. Germline V lookup: CDR1 KGHDR, CDR2 SFDVKD. The DNA for the CDR3 is TGTGCCACCAGTGACACGACTAGCGGGGGGGCGGGCACAGATACGCAGTATTTT. This sequence encodes CATSDTTSGGAGTDTQYF.

The chain uses TRBV9 and TRBJ2-2; TRBD2 might be the D (5 bases). This CDR3 has 16 amino acids. Germline lookup yields CDR1 SGDLS and CDR2 YYNGEE. Trimming left V 0 bases short and J 4 bases short, with 13 bases between. CDR3: CASSVEEAEFTGELFF. Here the CDR3 DNA reads TGTGCCAGCAGCGTAGAGGAGGCAGAGTTCACCGGGGAGCTGTTTTTT.

The chain combines TRBV3-1 (or the pseudogene TRBV3-2) with TRBJ1-5, with no clear D. The V end was cut by 1 base, the J end by 5 bases, with 15 bases between. The CDR3 totals 16 residues. CDR1 and CDR2 (germline): LGHDT, YNNKEL (reference sequence). The chain's CDR3 is CASSQGSGIFDQPQHF. CDR3 DNA: TGTGCCAGCAGCCAAGGATCAGGAATCTTCGATCAGCCCCAGCATTTT.

V gene TRBV6-5 combines with J gene TRBJ1-2, with a weak D call TRBD1 (5 bases). Germline CDR1 is MNHEY and CDR2 is SVGAGI. This CDR3 comprises 15 residues. V lost 5 bases and J 2 bases, leaving 15 bases between the germline ends. CDR3 coding DNA: TGTGCCAGCAGTCGGGGGTGGGATGTGAACTATGGCTACACCTTC. Encoded protein: CASSRGWDVNYGYTF.

Here the CDR3 reads CASSSGGLAGFLSRNEQFF. The CDR3 DNA is TGTGCCAGCAGCTCGGGGGGGCTAGCGGGGTTCCTTTCAAGGAATGAGCAGTTCTTC. The chain links TRBV5-4 to TRBJ2-1; 9 nucleotides match TRBD2. The trim removed 3 bases at V and 7 bases at J, leaving 20 bases unmatched. CDR3 length equals 19 residues. The germline V gene encodes CDR1 SGHNT and CDR2 YYREEE (reference sequence).

The chain recombines TRBV30 with TRBJ1-1; possible D gene TRBD1, 5 bases. CDR3 length equals 13 residues. Trimming removed 5 bases at V and 4 bases at J, with 14 bases between. CDR1 is GTSNPN, CDR2 SVGIG, per germline (reference sequence). For the CDR3, the DNA is TGTGCCTGGTCAATGGGGCTCGGCACTGAAGCTTTCTTT. It yields the protein CAWSMGLGTEAFF.

The V gene is TRBV5-4, the J gene TRBJ1-3, with 7 bases fitting TRBD1. The CDR3 is 18 residues long. With 4 bases clipped from V and 4 bases from J, the junction kept 17 bases outside the gene matches. CDR1 and CDR2 from the germline V gene are SGHNT and YYREEE (reference sequence). CDR3 sequence (DNA): TGTGCCAGCAGCACAGCCCGTAACAGGGGTCCAGGCGGAAACACCATATATTTT. It yields the protein CASSTARNRGPGGNTIYF.

The rearrangement joins TRBV24-1 to TRBJ1-1; D unresolved. The CDR3 covers 13 residues. V was clipped by 2 bases and J by 5 bases, with 8 bases between them. Germline V gene lookup returns CDR1 KGHDR and CDR2 SFDVKD. The CDR3 is CATSDYRGTEAFF. For the CDR3, the DNA is TGTGCCACCAGTGATTATCGGGGAACTGAAGCTTTCTTT.

This chain links TRBV6-6 with TRBJ1-1, with a possible D match to TRBD1 (6 bases). Germline CDR1 and CDR2: MNHNY and SVGAGI (reference sequence). Trimming took off 0 bases at V and 4 bases at J, with 12 bases between the two ends. This CDR3 has 15 residues. CDR3 sequence: CASSYSRQGLTEAFF. DNA of the CDR3: TGTGCCAGCAGTTACTCACGGCAGGGGCTCACTGAAGCTTTCTTT.

This chain joins TRBV7-9 and TRBJ2-2; 11 bases align to TRBD2. The V and J ends lost 1 base and 4 bases, in that order; junction bases with no gene match: 5. This CDR3 has 17 residues. Germline V gene data show CDR1 as SEHNR and CDR2 as FQNEAQ (reference sequence). DNA of the CDR3: TGTGCCAGCAGCTTAGGACTAGCGGGGACCTTCACCGGGGAGCTGTTTTTT. It codes for CASSLGLAGTFTGELFF.

V usage is TRBV5-6 and J usage is TRBJ1-5; possible D gene TRBD1, 6 bases. CDR3 length equals 17 residues. The ends were cut back, 0 bases at V and 0 bases at J, with 13 bases in the middle. Per the germline V gene, CDR1 is SGHDT and CDR2 is YYEEEE. The CDR3 DNA is TGTGCCAGCAGCTTGGCCGGGGACAAATATAGCAATCAGCCCCAGCATTTT. It encodes CASSLAGDKYSNQPQHF. The full variable domain, with the rest looked up from reference TRBV5-6 and TRBJ1-5, is DAGVTQSPTHLIKTRGQQVTLRCSPKSGHDTVSWYQQALGQGPQFIFQYYEEEERQRGNFPDRFSGHQFPNYSSELNVNALLLGDSALYLCASSLAGDKYSNQPQHFGDGTRLSIL.

The chain recombines TRBV7-9 with TRBJ2-1; 10 nucleotides line up with TRBD1. CDR1 is SEHNR, CDR2 FQNEAQ, per germline (reference sequence). Trimming cost V 3 bases and J 2 bases; bases outside gene matches: 4. This CDR3 comprises 16 residues. For the CDR3, the DNA is TGTGCCAGCAGCTTTCCGACAGGGGGCACCTACAATGAGCAGTTCTTC. Translation: CASSFPTGGTYNEQFF.

The rearrangement joins TRBV11-2 to TRBJ1-1, with 9 bases matching TRBD1. The CDR3 length is 12 residues. The J segment lost 8 bases and the V segment lost 4 bases, leaving 2 bases of the junction unmatched. CDR1 is SGHAT and CDR2 is FQNNGV in the germline V gene. The CDR3 loop is CASSSGQGEAFF. The CDR3 DNA follows: TGTGCCAGCAGCTCGGGACAGGGAGAAGCTTTCTTT.

The V and J genes are TRBV24-1 and TRBJ1-2; D ambiguous. The V gene lost 3 bases and the J gene lost 0 bases, with 4 bases spanning the gap. CDR1 is KGHDR and CDR2 is SFDVKD in the germline V gene. This CDR3 region has 13 residues. This CDR3 reads CATSDPTNYGYTF. The CDR3 coding sequence is TGTGCCACCAGTGATCCAACTAACTATGGCTACACCTTC.

J is TRBJ1-2 and V is TRBV28, with 8 bases lining up with TRBD1. Germline CDR1 is MDHEN and CDR2 is SYDVKM. The J segment lost 8 bases and the V segment lost 6 bases, leaving 8 bases of the junction unmatched. The CDR3 runs 13 residues. CDR3 residues: CASRPTGAGGYTF. Written as DNA, the CDR3 is TGTGCCAGCAGACCGACAGGGGCGGGCGGCTACACCTTC.

V and J are TRBV9 and TRBJ2-1; D perhaps matches TRBD2 (5 bases). The germline V and J ends were trimmed by 5 bases and 2 bases, with 11 bases remaining between them. Germline V lookup: CDR1 SGDLS, CDR2 YYNGEE. The CDR3 sequence is 14 residues long. The CDR3 is CASSLGSTYNEQFF. In nucleotides, the CDR3 is TGTGCCAGCAGTCTAGGGAGCACCTACAATGAGCAGTTCTTC.

The genes are TRBV5-5 and TRBJ2-7; 11 nucleotides align to TRBD1. The CDR3 loop spans 14 amino acids. With V trimmed by 3 bases and J by 2 bases, 1 base remained unmatched. Germline V lookup: CDR1 SGHKS, CDR2 YYEKEE (reference sequence). The CDR3 coding sequence is TGTGCCAGCAGCTCGGGACAGGGGGCCTACGAGCAGTACTTC. Amino acid sequence: CASSSGQGAYEQYF.